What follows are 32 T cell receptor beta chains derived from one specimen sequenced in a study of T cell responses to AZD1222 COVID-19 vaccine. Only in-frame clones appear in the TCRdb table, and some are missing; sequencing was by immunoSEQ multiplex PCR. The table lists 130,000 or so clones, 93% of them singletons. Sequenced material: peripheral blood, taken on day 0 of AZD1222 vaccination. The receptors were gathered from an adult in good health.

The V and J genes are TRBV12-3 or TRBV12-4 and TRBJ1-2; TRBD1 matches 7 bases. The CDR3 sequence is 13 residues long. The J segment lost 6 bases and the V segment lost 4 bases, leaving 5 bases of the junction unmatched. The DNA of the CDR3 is TGTGCCAGCAGTTCTACAGGGGTACATGGCTACACCTTC. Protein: CASSSTGVHGYTF.

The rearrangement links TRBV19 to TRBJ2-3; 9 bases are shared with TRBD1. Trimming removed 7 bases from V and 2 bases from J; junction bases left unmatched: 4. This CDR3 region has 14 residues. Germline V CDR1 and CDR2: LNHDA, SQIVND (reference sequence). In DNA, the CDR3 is TGTGCCAGTAAGGACAGGGGAACCACAGATACGCAGTATTTT. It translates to CASKDRGTTDTQYF. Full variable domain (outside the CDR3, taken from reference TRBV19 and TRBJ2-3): DGGITQSPKYLFRKEGQNVTLSCEQNLNHDAMYWYRQDPGQGLRLIYYSQIVNDFQKGDIAEGYSVSREKKESFPLTVTSAQKNPTAFYLCASKDRGTTDTQYFGPGTRLTVL.

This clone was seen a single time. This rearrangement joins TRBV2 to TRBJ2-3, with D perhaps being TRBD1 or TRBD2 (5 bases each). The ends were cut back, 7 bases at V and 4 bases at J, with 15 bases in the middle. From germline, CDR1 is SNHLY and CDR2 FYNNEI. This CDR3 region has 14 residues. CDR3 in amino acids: CASKRLRGPDTQYF. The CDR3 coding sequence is TGTGCCAGCAAGAGGCTGAGGGGCCCAGATACGCAGTATTTT.

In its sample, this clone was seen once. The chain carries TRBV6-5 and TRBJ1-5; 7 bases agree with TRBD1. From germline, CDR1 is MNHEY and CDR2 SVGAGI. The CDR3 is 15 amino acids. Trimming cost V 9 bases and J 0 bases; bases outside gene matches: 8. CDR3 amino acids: CASRKGASSNQPQHF. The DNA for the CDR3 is TGTGCCAGTCGGAAGGGGGCCTCTAGCAATCAGCCCCAGCATTTT.

The CDR3: CASSSLTGPTFF. CDR3 DNA: TGTGCCAGCAGCTCCCTGACAGGGCCAACTTTCTTT. The chain has TRBV5-6 and TRBJ1-1; 7 bases line up with TRBD1. Germline V lookup: CDR1 SGHDT, CDR2 YYEEEE. The V gene end was trimmed by 3 bases and the J gene end by 12 bases; junction bases not matched to a gene: 8. The CDR3 contains 12 residues.

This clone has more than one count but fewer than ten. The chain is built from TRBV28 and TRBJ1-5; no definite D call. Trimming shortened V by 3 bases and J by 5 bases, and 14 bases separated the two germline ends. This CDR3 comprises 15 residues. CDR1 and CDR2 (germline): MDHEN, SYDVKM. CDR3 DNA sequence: TGTGCCAGCAGTTTTTCCGGGTATTTTCATCAGCCCCAGCATTTT. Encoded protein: CASSFSGYFHQPQHF.

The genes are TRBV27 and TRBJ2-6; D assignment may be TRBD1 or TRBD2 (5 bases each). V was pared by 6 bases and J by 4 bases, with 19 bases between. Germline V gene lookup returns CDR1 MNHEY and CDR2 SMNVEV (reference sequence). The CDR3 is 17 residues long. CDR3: CASSSGTARQGANVLTF. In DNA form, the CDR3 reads TGTGCCAGCAGCTCCGGGACCGCAAGGCAGGGGGCCAACGTCCTGACTTTC.

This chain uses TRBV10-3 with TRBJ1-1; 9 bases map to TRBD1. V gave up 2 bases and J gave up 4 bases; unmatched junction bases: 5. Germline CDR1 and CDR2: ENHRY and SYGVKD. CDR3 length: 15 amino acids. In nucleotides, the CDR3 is TGTGCCATCAGTGAGGGACAGGGGTTGGCCACTGAAGCTTTCTTT. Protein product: CAISEGQGLATEAFF.

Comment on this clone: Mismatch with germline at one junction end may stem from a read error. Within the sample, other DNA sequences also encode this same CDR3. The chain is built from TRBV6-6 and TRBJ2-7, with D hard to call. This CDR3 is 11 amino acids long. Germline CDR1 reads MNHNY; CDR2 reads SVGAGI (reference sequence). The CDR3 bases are TGTGCCAGCAGTTACTCCTCCGAGCAGTACTTC. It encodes CASSYSSEQYF.

The CDR3 region has the DNA TGTGCCAGCAGCCAAGGCCACCCCTTGGGTTCCCTCGGCCCCTACGAGCAGTACTTC. It is translated as CASSQGHPLGSLGPYEQYF. V and J are TRBV3-1 (or the pseudogene TRBV3-2) and TRBJ2-7, with D unresolved. The CDR3 extends over 19 amino acids. Germline V gene lookup returns CDR1 LGHDT and CDR2 YNNKEL (reference sequence). V shed 1 base and J shed 2 bases, with 24 bases lying between them.

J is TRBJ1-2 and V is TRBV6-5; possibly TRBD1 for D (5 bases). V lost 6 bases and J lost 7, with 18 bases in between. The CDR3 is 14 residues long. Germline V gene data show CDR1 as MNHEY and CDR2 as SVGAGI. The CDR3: CASSPTRGSSGYTF. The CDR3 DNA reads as TGTGCCAGCAGCCCGACACGGGGCAGTTCTGGCTACACCTTC.

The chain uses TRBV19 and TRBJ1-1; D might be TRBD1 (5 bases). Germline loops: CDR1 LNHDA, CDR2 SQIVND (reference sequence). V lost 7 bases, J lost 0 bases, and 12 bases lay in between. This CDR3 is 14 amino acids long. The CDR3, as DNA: TGTGCCAGTATCCAAGACAGAGTGAACACTGAAGCTTTCTTT. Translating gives CASIQDRVNTEAFF.

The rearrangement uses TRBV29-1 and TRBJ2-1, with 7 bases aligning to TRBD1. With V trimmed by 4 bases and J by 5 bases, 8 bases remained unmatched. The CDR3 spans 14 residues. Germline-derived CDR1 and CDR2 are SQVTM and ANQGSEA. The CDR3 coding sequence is TGCAGCGTTGTCGTACAGGGGCGCCACAATGAGCAGTTCTTC. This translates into CSVVVQGRHNEQFF.

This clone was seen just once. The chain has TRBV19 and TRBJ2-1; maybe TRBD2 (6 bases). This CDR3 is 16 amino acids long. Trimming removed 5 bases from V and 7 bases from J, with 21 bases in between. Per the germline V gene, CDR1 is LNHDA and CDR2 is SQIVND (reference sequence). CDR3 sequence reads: CASSPINGPAGNEQFF. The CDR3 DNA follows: TGTGCCAGTAGTCCGATCAATGGCCCTGCGGGAAATGAGCAGTTCTTC.

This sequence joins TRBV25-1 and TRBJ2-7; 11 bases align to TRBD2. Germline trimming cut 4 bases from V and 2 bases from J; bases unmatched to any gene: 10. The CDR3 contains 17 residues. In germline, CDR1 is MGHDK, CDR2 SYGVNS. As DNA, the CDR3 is TGTGCCAGCAGTGGGGGGACTAGCGGAGATTCGCCCTACGAGCAGTACTTC. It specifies CASSGGTSGDSPYEQYF.

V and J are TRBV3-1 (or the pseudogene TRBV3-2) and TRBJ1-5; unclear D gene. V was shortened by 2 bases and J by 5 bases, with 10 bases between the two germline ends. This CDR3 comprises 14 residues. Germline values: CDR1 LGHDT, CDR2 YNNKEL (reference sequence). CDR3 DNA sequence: TGTGCCAGCAGCCAAAATAGCGAGTATCAGCCCCAGCATTTT. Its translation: CASSQNSEYQPQHF.

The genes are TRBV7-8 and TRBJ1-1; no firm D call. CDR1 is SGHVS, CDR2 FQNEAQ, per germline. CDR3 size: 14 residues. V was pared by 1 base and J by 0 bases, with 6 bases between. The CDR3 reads CASSLGHMNTEAFF. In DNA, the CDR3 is TGTGCCAGCAGCTTAGGGCATATGAACACTGAAGCTTTCTTT.

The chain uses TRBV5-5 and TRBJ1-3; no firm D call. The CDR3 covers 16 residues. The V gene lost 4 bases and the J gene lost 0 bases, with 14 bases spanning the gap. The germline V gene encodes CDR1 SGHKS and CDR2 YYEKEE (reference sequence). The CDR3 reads CASSQRVQVSGNTIYF. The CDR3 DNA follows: TGTGCCAGCAGCCAGCGTGTGCAGGTCTCTGGAAACACCATATATTTT.

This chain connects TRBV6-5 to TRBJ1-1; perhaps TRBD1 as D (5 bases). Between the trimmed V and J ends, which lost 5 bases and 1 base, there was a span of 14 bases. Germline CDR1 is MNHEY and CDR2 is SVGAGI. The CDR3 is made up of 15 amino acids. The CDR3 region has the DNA TGTGCCAGCAGTCTGTCGGGCAGGGCGAACACTGAAGCTTTCTTT. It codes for CASSLSGRANTEAFF.

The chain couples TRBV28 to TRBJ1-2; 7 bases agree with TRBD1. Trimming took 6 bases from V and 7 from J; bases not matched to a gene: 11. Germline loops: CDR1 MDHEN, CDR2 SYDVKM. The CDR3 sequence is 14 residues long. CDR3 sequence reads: CASRRQDRVGGYTF. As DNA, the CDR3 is TGTGCCAGCAGACGCCAAGACAGGGTCGGTGGCTACACCTTC.

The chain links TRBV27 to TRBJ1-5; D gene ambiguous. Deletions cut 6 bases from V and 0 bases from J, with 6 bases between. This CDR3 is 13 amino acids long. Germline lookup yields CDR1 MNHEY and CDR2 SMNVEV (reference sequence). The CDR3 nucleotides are TGTGCCAGCAGCCCAGATAGCAATCAGCCCCAGCATTTT. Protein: CASSPDSNQPQHF.

CDR3 loop: CATGRRDSYNEQFF. For the CDR3, the DNA is TGTGCCACCGGCCGGAGGGACTCCTACAATGAGCAGTTCTTC. V and J are TRBV28 and TRBJ2-1, with D possibly being TRBD2 (6 bases). This CDR3 spans 14 amino acids. V shed 10 bases and J shed 0 bases, with 13 bases lying between them. Per the germline V gene, CDR1 is MDHEN and CDR2 is SYDVKM.

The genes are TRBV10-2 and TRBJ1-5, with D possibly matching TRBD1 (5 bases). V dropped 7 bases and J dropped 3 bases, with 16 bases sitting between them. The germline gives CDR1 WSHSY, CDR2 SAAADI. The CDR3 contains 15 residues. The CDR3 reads CASTNSGALNQPQHF. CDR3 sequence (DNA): TGCGCCAGCACCAATAGTGGGGCCCTCAATCAGCCCCAGCATTTT.

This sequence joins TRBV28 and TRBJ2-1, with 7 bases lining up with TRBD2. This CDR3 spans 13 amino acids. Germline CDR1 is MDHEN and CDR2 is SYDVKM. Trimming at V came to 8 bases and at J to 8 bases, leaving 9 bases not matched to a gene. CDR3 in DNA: TGTGCCAGCTCGGGACTACTATCCGATGAGCAGTTCTTC. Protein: CASSGLLSDEQFF.

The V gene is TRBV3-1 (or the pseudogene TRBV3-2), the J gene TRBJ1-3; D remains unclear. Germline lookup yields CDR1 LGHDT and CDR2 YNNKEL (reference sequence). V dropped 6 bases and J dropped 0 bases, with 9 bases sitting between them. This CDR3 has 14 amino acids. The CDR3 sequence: CASSEIRSGNTIYF. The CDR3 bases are TGTGCCAGCAGTGAAATCCGCTCTGGAAACACCATATATTTT.

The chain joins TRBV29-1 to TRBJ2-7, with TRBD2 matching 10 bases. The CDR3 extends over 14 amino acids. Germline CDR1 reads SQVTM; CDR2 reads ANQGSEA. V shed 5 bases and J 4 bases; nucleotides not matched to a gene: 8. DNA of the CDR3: TGCAGCGTTTTATCTAGCGGGAGAGGATACGAGCAGTACTTC. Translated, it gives CSVLSSGRGYEQYF.

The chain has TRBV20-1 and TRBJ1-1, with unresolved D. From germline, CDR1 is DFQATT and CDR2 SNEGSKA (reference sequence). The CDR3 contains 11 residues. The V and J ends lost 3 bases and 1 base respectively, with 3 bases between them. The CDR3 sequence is CSASSNTEAFF. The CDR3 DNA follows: TGCAGTGCTAGCTCGAACACTGAAGCTTTCTTT.

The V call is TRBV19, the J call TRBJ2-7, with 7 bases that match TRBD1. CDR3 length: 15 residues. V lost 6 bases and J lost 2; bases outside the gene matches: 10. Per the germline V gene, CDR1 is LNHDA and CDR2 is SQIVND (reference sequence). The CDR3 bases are TGTGCCAGTAGCCTCTTTAGGGGGCTACCCTACGAGCAGTACTTC. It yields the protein CASSLFRGLPYEQYF.

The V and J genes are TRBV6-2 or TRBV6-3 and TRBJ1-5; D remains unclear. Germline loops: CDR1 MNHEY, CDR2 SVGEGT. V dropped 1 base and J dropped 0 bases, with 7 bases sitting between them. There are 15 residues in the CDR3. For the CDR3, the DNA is TGTGCCAGCAGTTACTACAGAACTAGCAATCAGCCCCAGCATTTT. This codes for CASSYYRTSNQPQHF.

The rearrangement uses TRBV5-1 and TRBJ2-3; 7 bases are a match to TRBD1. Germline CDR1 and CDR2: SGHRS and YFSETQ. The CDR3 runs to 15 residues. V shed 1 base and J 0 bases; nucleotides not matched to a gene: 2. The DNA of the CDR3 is TGCGCCAGCAGCTTGAGACAGGGCAGCACAGATACGCAGTATTTT. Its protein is CASSLRQGSTDTQYF.

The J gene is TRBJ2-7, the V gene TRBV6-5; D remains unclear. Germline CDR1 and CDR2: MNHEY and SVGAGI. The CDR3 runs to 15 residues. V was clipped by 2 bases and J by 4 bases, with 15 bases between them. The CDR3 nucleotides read TGTGCCAGCAGTTACGCGGCGTCAGATGGATACGAGCAGTACTTC. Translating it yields CASSYAASDGYEQYF.

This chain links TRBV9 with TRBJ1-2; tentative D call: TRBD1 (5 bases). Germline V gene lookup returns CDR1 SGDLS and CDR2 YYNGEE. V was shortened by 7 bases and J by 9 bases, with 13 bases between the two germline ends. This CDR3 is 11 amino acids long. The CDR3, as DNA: TGTGCCAGCGCCTCAGGGACGCGCTACACCTTC. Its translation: CASASGTRYTF.